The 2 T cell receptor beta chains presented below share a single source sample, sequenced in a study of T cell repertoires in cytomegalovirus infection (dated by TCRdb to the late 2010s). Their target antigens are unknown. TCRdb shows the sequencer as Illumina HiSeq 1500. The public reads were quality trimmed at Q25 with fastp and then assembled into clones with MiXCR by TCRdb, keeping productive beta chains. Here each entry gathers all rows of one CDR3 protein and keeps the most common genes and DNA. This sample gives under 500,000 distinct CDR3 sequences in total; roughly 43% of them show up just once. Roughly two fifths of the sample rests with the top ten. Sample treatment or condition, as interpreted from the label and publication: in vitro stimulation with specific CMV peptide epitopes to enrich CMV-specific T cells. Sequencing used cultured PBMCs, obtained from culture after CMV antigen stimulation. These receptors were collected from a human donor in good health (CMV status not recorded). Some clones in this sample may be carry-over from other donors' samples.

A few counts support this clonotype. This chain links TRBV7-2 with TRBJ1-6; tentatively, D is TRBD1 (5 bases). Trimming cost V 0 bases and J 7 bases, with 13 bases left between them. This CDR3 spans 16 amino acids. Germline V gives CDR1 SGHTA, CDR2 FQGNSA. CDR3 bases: TGTGCCAGCAGCTTAGCGCGGTCGACAGAAAATTCACCCCTCCACTTT. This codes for CASSLARSTENSPLHF.

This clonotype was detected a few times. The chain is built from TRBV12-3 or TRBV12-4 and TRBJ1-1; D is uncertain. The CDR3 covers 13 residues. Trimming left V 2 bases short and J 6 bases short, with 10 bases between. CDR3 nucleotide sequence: TGTGCCAGCAGTTTAACCAGGTCTGCTGAAGCTTTCTTT. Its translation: CASSLTRSAEAFF.